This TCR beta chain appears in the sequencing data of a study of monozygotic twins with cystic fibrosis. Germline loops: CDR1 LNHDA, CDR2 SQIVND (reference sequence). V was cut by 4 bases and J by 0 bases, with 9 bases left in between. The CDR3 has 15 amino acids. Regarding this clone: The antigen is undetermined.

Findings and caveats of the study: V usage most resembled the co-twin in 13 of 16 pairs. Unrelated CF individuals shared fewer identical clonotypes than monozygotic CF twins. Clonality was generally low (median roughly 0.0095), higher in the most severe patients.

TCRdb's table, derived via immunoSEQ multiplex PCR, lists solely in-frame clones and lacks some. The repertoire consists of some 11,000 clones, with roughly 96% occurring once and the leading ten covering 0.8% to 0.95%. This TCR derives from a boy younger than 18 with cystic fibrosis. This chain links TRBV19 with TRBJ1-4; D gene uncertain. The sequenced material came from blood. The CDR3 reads CASSSRHATNEKLFF. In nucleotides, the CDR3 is TGTGCCAGTAGTAGCCGACACGCAACTAATGAAAAACTGTTTTTT.